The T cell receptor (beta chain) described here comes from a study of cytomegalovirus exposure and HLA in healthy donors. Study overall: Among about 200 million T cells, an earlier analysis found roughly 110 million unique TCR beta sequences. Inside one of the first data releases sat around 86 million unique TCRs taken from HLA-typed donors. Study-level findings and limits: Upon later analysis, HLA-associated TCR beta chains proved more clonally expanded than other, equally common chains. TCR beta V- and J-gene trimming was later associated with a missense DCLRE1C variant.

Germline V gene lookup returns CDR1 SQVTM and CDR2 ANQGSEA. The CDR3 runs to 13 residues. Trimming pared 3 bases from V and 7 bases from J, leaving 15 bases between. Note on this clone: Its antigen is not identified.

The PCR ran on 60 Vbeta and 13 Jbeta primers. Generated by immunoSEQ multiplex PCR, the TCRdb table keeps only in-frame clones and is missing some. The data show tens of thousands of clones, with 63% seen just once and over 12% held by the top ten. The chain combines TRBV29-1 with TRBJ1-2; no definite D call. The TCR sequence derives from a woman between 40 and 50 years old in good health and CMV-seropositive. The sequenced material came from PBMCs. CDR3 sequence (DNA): TGCAGCGTTGAGACAACTGGGAGAGGTGGCTACACCTTC. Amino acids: CSVETTGRGGYTF.